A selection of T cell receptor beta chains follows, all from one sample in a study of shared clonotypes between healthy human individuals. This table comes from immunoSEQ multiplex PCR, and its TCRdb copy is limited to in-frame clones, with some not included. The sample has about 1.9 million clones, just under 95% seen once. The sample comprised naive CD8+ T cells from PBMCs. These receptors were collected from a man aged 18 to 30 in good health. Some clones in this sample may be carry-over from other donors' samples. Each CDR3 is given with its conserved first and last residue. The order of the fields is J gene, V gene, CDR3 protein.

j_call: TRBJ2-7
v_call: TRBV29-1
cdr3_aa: CSVSEGEIGYEQYF

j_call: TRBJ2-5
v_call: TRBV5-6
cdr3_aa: CASSLAVQGVYQETQYF

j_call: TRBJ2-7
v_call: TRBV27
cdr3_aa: CASSLLAGDGYEQYF

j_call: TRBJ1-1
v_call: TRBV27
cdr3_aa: CASSLVGTGTEAFF

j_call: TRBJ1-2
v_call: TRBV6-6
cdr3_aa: CASGDRSYGYTF

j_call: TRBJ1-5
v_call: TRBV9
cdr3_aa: CASSVGWGSNQPQHF

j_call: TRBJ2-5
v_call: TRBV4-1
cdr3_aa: CASSQVDSQETQYF

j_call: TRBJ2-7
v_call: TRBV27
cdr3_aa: CASSLTLAGTYEQYF

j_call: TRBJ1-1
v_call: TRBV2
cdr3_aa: CASSGTLRENTEAFF

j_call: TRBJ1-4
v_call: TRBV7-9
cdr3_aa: CASSLQGRTPGQEGEKLFF

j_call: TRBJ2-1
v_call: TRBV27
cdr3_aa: CASSPSQTGLAEYNEQFF